The subject of this entry is one TCR beta chain. The antigen is undetermined. Described treatment: oral pan-JAK inhibitor, 5-10 mg twice daily. Researchers took lesional scalp punch biopsies and peripheral blood from people who were alopecia areata patients. This specimen comes from a study of CD8+ T cells in alopecia areata. In the study overall: Severity scores in treated patients reflected the percentage of scalp affected. Whole-study results and caveats: Persistence in scalp and blood during tofacitinib was observed for many expanded lesional clones.

Trimming removed 6 bases at V and 5 bases at J, with 12 bases between. This CDR3 is 13 amino acids long. Germline assignment: CDR1 MDHEN and CDR2 SYDVKM. cDNA reverse transcribed from extracted RNA served as the sequencing template. Repertoires were generated with immunoSEQ multiplex PCR, while TCRdb's copy carries only in-frame clones and drops some. The sample lists 180,000 or so clones; less than 75% were seen once. The chain recombines TRBV28 with TRBJ2-3; D is possibly TRBD2 (7 bases). The TCR comes from a human donor with alopecia areata. The sample was CD4+ T cells sorted from blood, taken at roughly week 58, from a patient treated with tofacitinib. The CDR3 loop reads CASRRGAGDTQYF. The CDR3 coding sequence is TGTGCCAGCAGACGGGGGGCAGGAGATACGCAGTATTTT. Looking up the rest from reference TRBV28 and TRBJ2-3 gives the full variable domain: DVKVTQSSRYLVKRTGEKVFLECVQDMDHENMFWYRQDPGLGLRLIYFSYDVKMKEKGDIPEGYSVSREKKERFSLILESASTNQTSMYLCASRRGAGDTQYFGPGTRLTVL.